The present entry profiles one T cell receptor beta chain with its context. Its antigen is currently unknown. The data were taken from a study of T cell responses to AZD1222 COVID-19 vaccine. Study-wide points: In the spike-specific TCR repertoire, nearly half reportedly target unmutated variant regions.

It was second doses at about 4 or about 12 weeks that were pooled. Germline assignment: CDR1 SEHNR and CDR2 FQNEAQ (reference sequence). The ends lost 4 bases at V and 0 bases at J; junction bases unmatched: 0. The CDR3 has 13 amino acids. The protocol was immunoSEQ multiplex PCR, while the TCRdb copy is restricted to in-frame clones and leaves out a portion. Of some 60,000 clones listed, over 65% are singletons. The chain is built from TRBV7-9 and TRBJ2-7; 7 bases line up with TRBD2. The sample was peripheral blood, taken 28 days after the second AZD1222 dose. The TCR originated in an adult who received the AZD1222 COVID-19 vaccine. The CDR3 here is CASSSGGSYEQYF. In DNA, the CDR3 is TGTGCCAGCAGCTCGGGGGGCTCCTACGAGCAGTACTTC.